The T cell receptor beta chain under discussion was sequenced for a study of blood T cell repertoires in COVID-19. Study summary: In each case, the material was cDNA or gDNA derived from T cells, B-cell-depleted T cells, or PBMCs.

The CDR3 has 15 residues. J gave up 3 bases and V 1 base, and 5 bases lay outside the gene matches. The germline V gene encodes CDR1 SGHVS and CDR2 FQNEAQ. The protocol was immunoSEQ multiplex PCR, while the TCRdb copy is restricted to in-frame clones and leaves out a portion. The sample holds some 220,000 clones, 80% to 85% seen once. The genes are TRBV7-8 and TRBJ2-7; 8 bases are a match to TRBD2. Material for sequencing was peripheral blood. This TCR was sampled from a woman aged 70 to 79 with COVID-19, enrolled during active disease. CDR3 residues: CASSLDTSGIYEQYF. The CDR3 DNA follows: TGTGCCAGCAGCTTAGACACTAGCGGAATCTACGAGCAGTACTTC.